Each of the 23 T cell receptor beta chains below was sequenced from the same sample in a study of cytomegalovirus exposure and HLA in healthy donors. Profiling relied on immunoSEQ multiplex PCR, and the TCRdb table lists in-frame clones only, not all of them. Among fewer than 150,000 clones listed, 70% to 90% were seen once. The source material was PBMCs. These receptors all come from a woman aged 18-30 years in good health and CMV-seropositive.

The chain uses TRBV5-1 and TRBJ1-2; 10 bases line up with TRBD1. The CDR3 is made up of 17 amino acids. The ends lost 4 bases at V and 7 bases at J; junction bases unmatched: 16. Germline CDR1 reads SGHRS; CDR2 reads YFSETQ. CDR3 DNA: TGCGCCAGCAGCCAAGCCCTCCGACAGGGGGCGAGTGGTGGCTACACCTTC. As protein: CASSQALRQGASGGYTF.

This chain links TRBV7-3 with TRBJ2-1; 11 positions match TRBD2. The CDR3 contains 15 residues. V dropped 5 bases and J dropped 14; count of bases not matched to a gene: 14. Germline CDR1 SGHTA, CDR2 FQGTGA. The CDR3 nucleotides are TGTGCCAGCAGCCCGACTAGCGGGGCGACTGGGGAGAAGTTCTTC. Translation gives CASSPTSGATGEKFF.

This chain connects TRBV5-1 to TRBJ2-7; D is possibly TRBD1 (6 bases). The CDR3 runs 14 residues. The ends were cut back, 7 bases at V and 1 base at J, with 15 bases in the middle. Per germline, CDR1 SGHRS and CDR2 YFSETQ. CDR3 sequence: CASGPGTGSYEQYF. In DNA form, the CDR3 reads TGCGCCAGCGGGCCCGGAACAGGGTCCTACGAGCAGTACTTC.

V gene TRBV7-2 combines with J gene TRBJ2-3; no firm D call. The V and J ends lost 5 bases and 2 bases respectively, with 14 bases between them. This CDR3 contains 15 residues. Per the germline V gene, CDR1 is SGHTA and CDR2 is FQGNSA. The DNA for the CDR3 is TGTGCCAGCAGCCTGGGCCTGTCCCCCACAGATACGCAGTATTTT. Its protein product is CASSLGLSPTDTQYF. Based on the CDR3 plus reference TRBV7-2 and TRBJ2-3, the full variable domain is GAGVSQSPSNKVTEKGKDVELRCDPISGHTALYWYRQSLGQGLEFLIYFQGNSAPDKSGLPSDRFSAERTGGSVSTLTIQRTQQEDSAVYLCASSLGLSPTDTQYFGPGTRLTVL.

This chain connects TRBV27 to TRBJ1-1; D uncertain. V lost 1 base and J 2 bases, leaving 11 bases between the germline ends. The CDR3 length is 15 residues. CDR1 and CDR2 from the germline V gene are MNHEY and SMNVEV (reference sequence). The CDR3 nucleotides read TGTGCCAGCAGTTTATTGGGAGGAGTTAACACTGAAGCTTTCTTT. This gives the protein CASSLLGGVNTEAFF.

The chain links TRBV7-6 to TRBJ2-3, with 7 bases that match TRBD2. The CDR3 length is 14 residues. Germline V CDR1 and CDR2: SGHVS, FNYEAQ. Unmatched junction bases numbered 2, after V lost 5 bases and J lost 0 bases. The CDR3 nucleotides are TGTGCCAGCAGCCGAGCGGGAAGCACAGATACGCAGTATTTT. Residues: CASSRAGSTDTQYF.

V and J are TRBV5-4 and TRBJ1-1, with TRBD1 as a possible D gene (5 bases). Germline CDR1 is SGHNT and CDR2 is YYREEE (reference sequence). This CDR3 has 15 residues. Trimming took 4 bases from V and 1 from J, leaving 14 bases between them. The chain's CDR3 is CASSLWGAPNTEAFF. The CDR3 DNA follows: TGTGCCAGCAGCCTCTGGGGCGCGCCGAACACTGAAGCTTTCTTT.

V usage is TRBV9 and J usage is TRBJ1-1, with 8 bases lining up with TRBD1. The CDR3 is 13 residues long. V was pared by 4 bases and J by 4 bases, with 3 bases of the junction left unmatched. Germline assignment: CDR1 SGDLS and CDR2 YYNGEE. The CDR3 DNA is TGTGCCAGCAGCTCGGACAGGGTCACTGAAGCTTTCTTT. Translation: CASSSDRVTEAFF.

Written as DNA, the CDR3 is TGTGCCAGCATCGCAGCCAGGGGGCTCAATCAGCCCCAGCATTTT. Translated: CASIAARGLNQPQHF. The V call is TRBV6-1, the J call TRBJ1-5, with 8 bases lining up with TRBD1. Germline CDR1 and CDR2: MNHNS and SASEGT. V trimming: 7 bases; J trimming: 3 bases; junction bases outside the gene matches: 8. This CDR3 has 15 amino acids.

This clone appeared a single time. CDR3 nucleotide sequence: TGTGCCAGCAGTTACGGGACAGGGCCCCAAGAGACCCAGTACTTC. It specifies CASSYGTGPQETQYF. V gene TRBV6-5 combines with J gene TRBJ2-5, with 9 bases that match TRBD1. Trimming took 2 bases from V and 1 from J; bases not matched to a gene: 2. Germline CDR1 reads MNHEY; CDR2 reads SVGAGI. This CDR3 contains 15 residues.

V and J are TRBV4-1 and TRBJ2-2; D is perhaps TRBD2 (5 bases). With 1 base removed from V and 6 bases from J, the gap between germline ends came to 15 bases. The CDR3 runs 16 residues. The V gene's germline CDR1 is MGHRA and CDR2 YSYEKL. The CDR3 bases are TGCGCCAGCAGCCAAGGAGGGAGCCAGGCTGCCGGGGAGCTGTTTTTT. Encoded protein: CASSQGGSQAAGELFF.

The chain links TRBV5-6 to TRBJ1-1; D not certain. Germline CDR1 SGHDT, CDR2 YYEEEE. Trimming removed 6 bases at V and 5 bases at J, with 14 bases between. CDR3 length: 13 amino acids. The CDR3, as DNA: TGTGCCAGCAAGTTCGGTGATAATACTGAAGCTTTCTTT. Its translation is CASKFGDNTEAFF. Together with reference TRBV5-6 and TRBJ1-1, the CDR3 gives the full variable domain: DAGVTQSPTHLIKTRGQQVTLRCSPKSGHDTVSWYQQALGQGPQFIFQYYEEEERQRGNFPDRFSGHQFPNYSSELNVNALLLGDSALYLCASKFGDNTEAFFGQGTRLTVV.

The J gene is TRBJ1-3, the V gene TRBV5-1; D call uncertain. From germline, CDR1 is SGHRS and CDR2 YFSETQ. Trimming pared 6 bases from V and 0 bases from J, leaving 10 bases between. The CDR3 has 14 amino acids. The CDR3 nucleotides read TGCGCCAGCAAGGAACAGTTCTCTGGAAACACCATATATTTT. Protein sequence: CASKEQFSGNTIYF.

This chain links TRBV28 with TRBJ2-3; 8 nucleotides align to TRBD2. The CDR3 totals 16 residues. V trimming: 5 bases; J trimming: 4 bases; junction bases outside the gene matches: 11. The germline gives CDR1 MDHEN, CDR2 SYDVKM. DNA of the CDR3: TGTGCCAGCAGTCCCCACCCGGCGGGAGGCGCAGATACGCAGTATTTT. Its protein product is CASSPHPAGGADTQYF.

The V gene is TRBV4-1, the J gene TRBJ1-4, with unresolved D. This CDR3 contains 16 residues. CDR1 and CDR2 from the germline V gene are MGHRA and YSYEKL. Trimming left V 0 bases short and J 8 bases short, with 16 bases between. The CDR3 loop reads CASSQEGWSREEKLFF. In nucleotides, the CDR3 is TGCGCCAGCAGCCAAGAAGGGTGGTCGAGGGAAGAAAAACTGTTTTTT.

The J gene is TRBJ1-6, the V gene TRBV7-8, with 7 bases matching TRBD1. Germline values: CDR1 SGHVS, CDR2 FQNEAQ. The CDR3 runs 14 residues. With 4 bases clipped from V and 5 bases from J, the junction kept 2 bases outside the gene matches. CDR3 in DNA: TGTGCCAGCAGCTCGACAGGGAATAATTCACCCCTCCACTTT. As protein: CASSSTGNNSPLHF.

This sequence joins TRBV2 and TRBJ1-5; 9 positions agree with TRBD1. Looked up from germline, CDR1 is SNHLY and CDR2 is FYNNEI. This CDR3 comprises 15 residues. The trim removed 8 bases at V and 4 bases at J, leaving 9 bases unmatched. The CDR3 DNA reads as TGTGCCAGCGGAACAGGGGGCTTATTAAATCAGCCCCAGCATTTT. Its translation: CASGTGGLLNQPQHF. Complete variable domain (other parts from reference TRBV2 and TRBJ1-5): EPEVTQTPSHQVTQMGQEVILRCVPISNHLYFYWYRQILGQKVEFLVSFYNNEISEKSEIFDDQFSVERPDGSNFTLKIRSTKLEDSAMYFCASGTGGLLNQPQHFGDGTRLSIL.

J is TRBJ1-1 and V is TRBV28; D is perhaps TRBD1 (6 bases). V shed 6 bases and J shed 10 bases, with 15 bases lying between them. Germline values: CDR1 MDHEN, CDR2 SYDVKM. The length of the CDR3 is 12 residues. In DNA, the CDR3 is TGTGCCAGCAGAAAAAATCGACAGGTAGCTTTCTTT. Translation gives CASRKNRQVAFF. The whole variable domain, remainder taken from reference TRBV28 and TRBJ1-1, is DVKVTQSSRYLVKRTGEKVFLECVQDMDHENMFWYRQDPGLGLRLIYFSYDVKMKEKGDIPEGYSVSREKKERFSLILESASTNQTSMYLCASRKNRQVAFFGQGTRLTVV.

V usage is TRBV2 and J usage is TRBJ2-2; possibly TRBD1 for D (5 bases). Trimming left V 6 bases short and J 2 bases short, with 10 bases between. This CDR3 region has 14 residues. Germline V lookup: CDR1 SNHLY, CDR2 FYNNEI. This CDR3 reads CASRQGSNTGELFF. DNA for the CDR3: TGTGCCAGCAGGCAGGGAAGTAACACCGGGGAGCTGTTTTTT.

This chain uses TRBV5-1 with TRBJ2-3, with D tentatively TRBD2 (6 bases). This CDR3 is 15 amino acids long. CDR1 and CDR2 (germline): SGHRS, YFSETQ. V shed 4 bases and J shed 2 bases, with 14 bases lying between them. The CDR3 region has the DNA TGCGCCAGCAGCCCATCCGCGGGGCTCACAGATACGCAGTATTTT. This sequence encodes CASSPSAGLTDTQYF.

The chain links TRBV7-2 to TRBJ2-2, with a tentative D call TRBD2 (6 bases). Trimming shortened V by 1 base and J by 2 bases, and 11 bases separated the two germline ends. Germline loops: CDR1 SGHTA, CDR2 FQGNSA. The CDR3 covers 16 residues. The CDR3 spells CASSLGSGVNTGELFF. The DNA for the CDR3 is TGTGCCAGCAGCTTAGGTAGCGGAGTTAACACCGGGGAGCTGTTTTTT.

V is TRBV9 and J is TRBJ2-2; 7 bases match TRBD2. The germline V gene has CDR1 SGDLS and CDR2 YYNGEE. Trimming removed 3 bases from V and 2 bases from J; junction bases left unmatched: 4. The CDR3 totals 15 residues. The CDR3 DNA reads TGTGCCAGCAGCGCAATAGCGGGTAACACCGGGGAGCTGTTTTTT. Translating gives CASSAIAGNTGELFF. The complete variable domain, with remaining parts taken from reference TRBV9 and TRBJ2-2, reads DSGVTQTPKHLITATGQRVTLRCSPRSGDLSVYWYQQSLDQGLQFLIQYYNGEERAKGNILERFSAQQFPDLHSELNLSSLELGDSALYFCASSAIAGNTGELFFGEGSRLTVL.

The chain links TRBV30 to TRBJ2-2, with D possibly being TRBD2 (6 bases). V shed 0 bases and J shed 5 bases, with 10 bases lying between them. Germline CDR1 reads GTSNPN; CDR2 reads SVGIG (reference sequence). This CDR3 spans 14 amino acids. CDR3 bases: TGTGCCTGGAGTGTTATCGGGGGTACCGGGGAGCTGTTTTTT. It codes for CAWSVIGGTGELFF.